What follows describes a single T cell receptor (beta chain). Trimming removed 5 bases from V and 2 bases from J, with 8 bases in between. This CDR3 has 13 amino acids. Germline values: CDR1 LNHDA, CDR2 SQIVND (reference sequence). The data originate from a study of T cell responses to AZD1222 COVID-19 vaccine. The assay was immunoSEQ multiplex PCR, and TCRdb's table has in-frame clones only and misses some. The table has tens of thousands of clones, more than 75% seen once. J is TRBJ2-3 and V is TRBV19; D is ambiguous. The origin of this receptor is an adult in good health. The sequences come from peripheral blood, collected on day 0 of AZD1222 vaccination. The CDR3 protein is CASSSQHTDTQYF. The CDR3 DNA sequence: TGTGCCAGTAGTTCACAGCACACAGATACGCAGTATTTT.